The present entry profiles one T cell receptor (beta chain) with its context. Its specificity is not known. Per the germline V gene, CDR1 is SNHLY and CDR2 is FYNNEI. This CDR3 spans 13 amino acids. The germline V and J ends were trimmed by 6 bases and 7 bases, with 15 bases remaining between them. This specimen belongs to a study of T cell responses to AZD1222 COVID-19 vaccine. Study overall: Whether given at about 4 or about 12 weeks, second doses were pooled.

The study's findings and limits: Two AZD1222 administrations were followed by greater Spike-specific TCR breadth and depth. Unmutated variant regions are reportedly targeted by nearly half of spike-specific TCRs. Just a handful of people given AZD1222 tested seropositive at baseline.

Assay used: immunoSEQ multiplex PCR; TCRdb lists only in-frame clones, some missing. There are about 150,000 clones in the sample; under 95% occur only once, and 5.2% lies in the top ten. The sample was peripheral blood, taken on day 0 of AZD1222 vaccination. The rearrangement links TRBV2 to TRBJ2-5; D is perhaps TRBD2 (6 bases). The source of this sequence is an adult in good health. CDR3 DNA: TGTGCCAGCAGCTTCCCGGGGGTGTGGACCCAGTACTTC. Amino acid sequence: CASSFPGVWTQYF. The variable domain in full, with the rest retrieved from reference TRBV2 and TRBJ2-5, is EPEVTQTPSHQVTQMGQEVILRCVPISNHLYFYWYRQILGQKVEFLVSFYNNEISEKSEIFDDQFSVERPDGSNFTLKIRSTKLEDSAMYFCASSFPGVWTQYFGPGTRLLVL.